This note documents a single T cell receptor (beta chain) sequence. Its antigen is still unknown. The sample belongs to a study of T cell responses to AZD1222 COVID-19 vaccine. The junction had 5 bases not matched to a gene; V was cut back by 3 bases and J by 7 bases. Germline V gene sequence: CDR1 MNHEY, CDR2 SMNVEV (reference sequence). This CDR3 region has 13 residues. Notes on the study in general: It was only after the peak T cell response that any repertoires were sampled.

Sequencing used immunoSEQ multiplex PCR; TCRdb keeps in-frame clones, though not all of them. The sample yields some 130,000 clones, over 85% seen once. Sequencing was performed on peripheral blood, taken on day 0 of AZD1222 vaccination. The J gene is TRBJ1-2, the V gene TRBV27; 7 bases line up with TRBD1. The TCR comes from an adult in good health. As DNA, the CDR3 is TGTGCCAGCAGTTTCAGGGACAGCCGTGGCTACACCTTC. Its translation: CASSFRDSRGYTF.